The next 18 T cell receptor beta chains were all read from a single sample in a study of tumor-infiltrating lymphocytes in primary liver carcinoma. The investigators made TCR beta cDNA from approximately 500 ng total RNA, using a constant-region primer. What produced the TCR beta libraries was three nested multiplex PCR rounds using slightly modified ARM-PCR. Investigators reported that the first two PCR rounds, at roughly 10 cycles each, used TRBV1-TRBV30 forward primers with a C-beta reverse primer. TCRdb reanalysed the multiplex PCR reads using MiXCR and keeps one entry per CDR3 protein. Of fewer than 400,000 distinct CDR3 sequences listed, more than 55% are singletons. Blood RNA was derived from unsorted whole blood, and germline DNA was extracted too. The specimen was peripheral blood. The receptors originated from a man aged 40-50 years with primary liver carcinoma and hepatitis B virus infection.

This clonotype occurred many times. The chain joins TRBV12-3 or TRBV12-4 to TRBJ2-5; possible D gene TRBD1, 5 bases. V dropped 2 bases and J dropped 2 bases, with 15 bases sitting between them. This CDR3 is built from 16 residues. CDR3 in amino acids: CASSLFGGKGQETQYF. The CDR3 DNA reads TGTGCCAGCAGTTTATTCGGTGGGAAGGGGCAAGAGACCCAGTACTTC.

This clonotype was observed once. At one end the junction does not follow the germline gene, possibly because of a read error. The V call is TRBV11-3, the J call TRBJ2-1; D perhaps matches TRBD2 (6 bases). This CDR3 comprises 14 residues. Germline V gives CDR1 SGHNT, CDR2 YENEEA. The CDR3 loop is CASSFRGTYNEQFF. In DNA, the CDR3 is TGTGCAAGCAGCTTTCGCGGGACCTACAATGAGCAGTTCTTC.

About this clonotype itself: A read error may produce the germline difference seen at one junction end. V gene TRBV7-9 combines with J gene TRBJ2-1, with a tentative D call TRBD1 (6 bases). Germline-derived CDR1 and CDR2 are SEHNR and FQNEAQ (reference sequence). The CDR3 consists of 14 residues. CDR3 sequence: CASSLPDGDNELFF. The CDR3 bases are TGTGCCAGCAGCTTGCCAGACGGGGACAATGAGCTGTTCTTC.

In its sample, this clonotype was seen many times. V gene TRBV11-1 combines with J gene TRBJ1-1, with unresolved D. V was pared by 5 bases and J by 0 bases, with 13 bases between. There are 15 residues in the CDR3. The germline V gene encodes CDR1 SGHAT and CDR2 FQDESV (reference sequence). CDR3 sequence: CASSVPDDLNTEAFF. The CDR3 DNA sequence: TGTGCCAGCAGCGTCCCCGATGACCTGAACACTGAAGCTTTCTTT.

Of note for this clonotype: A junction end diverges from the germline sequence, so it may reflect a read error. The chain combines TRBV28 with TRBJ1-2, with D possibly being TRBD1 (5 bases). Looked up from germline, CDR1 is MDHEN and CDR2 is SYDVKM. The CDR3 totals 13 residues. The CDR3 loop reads CAGSFGTNYGYTF. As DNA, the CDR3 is TGTGCCGGCAGTTTTGGGACCAACTATGGCTACACCTTC.

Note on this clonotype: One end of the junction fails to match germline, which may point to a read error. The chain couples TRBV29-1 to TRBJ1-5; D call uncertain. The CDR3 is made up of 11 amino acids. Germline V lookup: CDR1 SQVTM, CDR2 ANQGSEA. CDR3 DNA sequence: TGCAGCGTTGAAGGCCCGATGGGGAGGTATTTT. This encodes CSVEGPMGRYF.

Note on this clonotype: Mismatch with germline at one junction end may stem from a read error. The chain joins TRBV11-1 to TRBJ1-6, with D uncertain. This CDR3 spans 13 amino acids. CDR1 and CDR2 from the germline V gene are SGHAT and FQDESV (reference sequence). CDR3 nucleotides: TGTGTCAGCAGCCAGAGACTGGTTTCACCCCTCCACTTT. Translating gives CVSSQRLVSPLHF. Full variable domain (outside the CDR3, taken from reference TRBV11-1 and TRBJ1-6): EAEVAQSPRYKITEKSQAVAFWCDPISGHATLYWYRQILGQGPELLVQFQDESVVDDSQLPKDRFSAERLKGVDSTLKIQPAELGDSAMYLCVSSQRLVSPLHFGNGTRLTVT.

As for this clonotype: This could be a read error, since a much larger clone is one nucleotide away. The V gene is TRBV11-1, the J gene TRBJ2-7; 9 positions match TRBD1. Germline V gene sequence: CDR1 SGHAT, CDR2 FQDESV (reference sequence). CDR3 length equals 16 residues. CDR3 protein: CAGSKTGTGHSYEQYF. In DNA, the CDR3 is TGTGCCGGCAGCAAAACCGGGACAGGGCATTCCTACGAGCAGTACTTC.

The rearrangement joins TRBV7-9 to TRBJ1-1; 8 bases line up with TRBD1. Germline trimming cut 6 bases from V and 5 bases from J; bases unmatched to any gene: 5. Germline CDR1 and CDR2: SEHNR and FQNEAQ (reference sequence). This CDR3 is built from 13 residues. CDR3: CASRGQGGTEAFF. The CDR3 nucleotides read TGTGCCAGCAGAGGACAGGGAGGAACTGAAGCTTTCTTT.

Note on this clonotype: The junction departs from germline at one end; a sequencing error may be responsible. In DNA, the CDR3 is TGTGCCAGCAGCCCGTCAGGCACAGATATGCAGTATTTT. Its protein is CASSPSGTDMQYF. This chain uses TRBV5-4 with TRBJ2-3; D gene ambiguous. Germline CDR1 and CDR2: SGHNT and YYREEE (reference sequence). This CDR3 has 13 residues.

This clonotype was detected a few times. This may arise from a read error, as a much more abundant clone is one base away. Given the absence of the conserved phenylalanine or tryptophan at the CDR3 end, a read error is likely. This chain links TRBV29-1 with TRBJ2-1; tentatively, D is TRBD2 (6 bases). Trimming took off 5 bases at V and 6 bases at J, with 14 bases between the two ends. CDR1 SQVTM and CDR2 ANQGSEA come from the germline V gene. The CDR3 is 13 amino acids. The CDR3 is CSVQSWGGNEQFL. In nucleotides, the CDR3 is TGCAGCGTTCAGAGTTGGGGAGGCAATGAGCAGTTCTTA.

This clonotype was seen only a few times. CDR3 coding DNA: TGTGCCACCAGTGATAGCGGGATCGGGGCTAATGAGCAGTTCTTC. Translation gives CATSDSGIGANEQFF. J is TRBJ2-1 and V is TRBV24-1, with 7 bases aligning to TRBD2. V trimming: 3 bases; J trimming: 7 bases; junction bases outside the gene matches: 8. The CDR3 runs 15 residues. Germline loops: CDR1 KGHDR, CDR2 SFDVKD.

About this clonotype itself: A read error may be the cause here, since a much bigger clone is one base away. CDR3 sequence (DNA): TGTGCCAGCAGCAATGCAGGACTAGCGGGAGGGCCTAACACCGGGGAGCTGTTATTT. It specifies CASSNAGLAGGPNTGELLF. The rearrangement links TRBV12-3 or TRBV12-4 to TRBJ2-2; 15 positions agree with TRBD2. The CDR3 runs 19 residues.

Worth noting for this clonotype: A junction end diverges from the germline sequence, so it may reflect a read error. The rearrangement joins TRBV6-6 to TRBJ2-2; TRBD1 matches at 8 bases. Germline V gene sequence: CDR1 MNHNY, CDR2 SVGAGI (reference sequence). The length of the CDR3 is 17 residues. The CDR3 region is CTSSYSGQEAGTGELFF. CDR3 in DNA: TGTACCAGCAGTTACTCGGGACAGGAGGCGGGGACCGGGGAGCTGTTTTTT.

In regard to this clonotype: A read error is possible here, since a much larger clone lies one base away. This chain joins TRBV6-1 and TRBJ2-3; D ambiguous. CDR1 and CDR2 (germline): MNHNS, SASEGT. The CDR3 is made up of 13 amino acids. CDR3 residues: CASMFSSTDMQYF. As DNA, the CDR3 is TGTGCCAGCATGTTTAGCAGCACAGATATGCAGTATTTT.

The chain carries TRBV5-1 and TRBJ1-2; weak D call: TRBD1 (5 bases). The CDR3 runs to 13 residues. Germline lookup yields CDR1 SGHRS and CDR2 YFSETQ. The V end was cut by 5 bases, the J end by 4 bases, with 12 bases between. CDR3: CASRTETLYGYTF. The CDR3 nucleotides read TGCGCCAGCAGGACAGAGACGCTCTATGGCTACACCTTC.

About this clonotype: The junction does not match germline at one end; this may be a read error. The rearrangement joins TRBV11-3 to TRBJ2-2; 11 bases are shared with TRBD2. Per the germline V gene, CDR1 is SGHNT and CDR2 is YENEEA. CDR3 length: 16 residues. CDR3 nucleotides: TGTGCCAGCAGCCCCAGACTAGCGGGAACTCCCGGGGAGCTGTTATTT. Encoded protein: CASSPRLAGTPGELLF.

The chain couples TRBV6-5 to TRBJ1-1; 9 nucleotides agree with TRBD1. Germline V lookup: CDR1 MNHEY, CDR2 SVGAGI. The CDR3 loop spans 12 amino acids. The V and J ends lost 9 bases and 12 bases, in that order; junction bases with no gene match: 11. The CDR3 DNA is TGTGCCAGTAGACCTGACAGGGGGGAAACTTTCTTT. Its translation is CASRPDRGETFF.